This passage covers 16 T cell receptor beta chains from one sample sequenced in a study of blood T cell repertoires in COVID-19. Using immunoSEQ multiplex PCR, the repertoire was profiled, and TCRdb retains in-frame clones only, with some absent. This table holds just over 250,000 clones, 75% to 90% found once. Specimen: peripheral blood. These receptors were obtained from a woman between 70 and 85 years old with COVID-19, enrolled during active disease.

The V gene is TRBV23-1, the J gene TRBJ1-2, with 9 bases identical to TRBD1. TRBV23-1 qualifies as an ORF whose function is uncertain. The CDR3 is made up of 13 amino acids. V trimming: 1 base; J trimming: 9 bases; junction bases outside the gene matches: 3. CDR3 DNA sequence: TGCGCCAGCAGTCAATTTGGGACAGGGTGCTACACCTTC. Amino acids: CASSQFGTGCYTF.

V usage is TRBV3-1 (or the pseudogene TRBV3-2) and J usage is TRBJ2-1; TRBD2 matches at 7 bases. The CDR3 length is 13 residues. CDR1 LGHDT and CDR2 YNNKEL come from the germline V gene (reference sequence). The V gene end was trimmed by 2 bases and the J gene end by 7 bases; junction bases not matched to a gene: 2. CDR3 nucleotide sequence: TGTGCCAGCAGCCAACTAGCGGCGAATGAGCAGTTCTTC. It is translated as CASSQLAANEQFF.

The rearrangement uses TRBV7-3 and TRBJ2-7; 8 bases match TRBD2. Germline loops: CDR1 SGHTA, CDR2 FQGTGA. This CDR3 comprises 15 residues. Losses at the gene ends were 5 bases for V and 5 bases for J; bases not matched to a gene: 11. The DNA of the CDR3 is TGTGCCAGCAGCCGCGGGCAAGCGGGAGACCACGAGCAGTACTTC. Its protein is CASSRGQAGDHEQYF.

This chain uses TRBV29-1 with TRBJ2-1, with 11 bases identical to TRBD2. Unmatched junction bases numbered 12, after V lost 2 bases and J lost 6 bases. The CDR3 extends over 17 amino acids. Looked up from germline, CDR1 is SQVTM and CDR2 is ANQGSEA. This CDR3 is CSVELYSGRAWGNEQFF. CDR3 sequence (DNA): TGCAGCGTTGAACTCTATAGCGGGAGGGCCTGGGGCAATGAGCAGTTCTTC.

V is TRBV6-5 and J is TRBJ1-3, with D possibly being TRBD1 (5 bases). Germline V CDR1 and CDR2: MNHEY, SVGAGI. This CDR3 spans 14 amino acids. V was clipped by 8 bases and J by 7 bases, with 18 bases between them. CDR3 loop: CASSLGGTANTIYF. The DNA for the CDR3 is TGTGCCAGCTCCCTCGGGGGTACGGCGAACACCATATATTTT.

The chain is built from TRBV19 and TRBJ2-7; 14 nucleotides align to TRBD2. CDR3 length: 19 residues. CDR1 is LNHDA and CDR2 is SQIVND in the germline V gene (reference sequence). V lost 6 bases, J lost 4 bases, and 17 bases stayed unmatched. The CDR3 sequence: CASSIFHPGLAGVGYEQYF. DNA for the CDR3: TGTGCCAGTAGCATTTTTCATCCGGGACTAGCGGGAGTTGGGTACGAGCAGTACTTC. Full variable domain (outside the CDR3, taken from reference TRBV19 and TRBJ2-7): DGGITQSPKYLFRKEGQNVTLSCEQNLNHDAMYWYRQDPGQGLRLIYYSQIVNDFQKGDIAEGYSVSREKKESFPLTVTSAQKNPTAFYLCASSIFHPGLAGVGYEQYFGPGTRLTVT.

The chain couples TRBV27 to TRBJ1-1; D might be TRBD1 (6 bases). CDR3 length equals 16 residues. Trimming took off 5 bases at V and 4 bases at J, with 20 bases between the two ends. Germline CDR1 and CDR2: MNHEY and SMNVEV (reference sequence). The CDR3 is CASSHLFSGTLTEAFF. The DNA for the CDR3 is TGTGCCAGCAGTCACCTTTTTTCCGGGACACTCACTGAAGCTTTCTTT.

This chain links TRBV30 with TRBJ2-7; 7 positions match TRBD1. The V and J ends lost 5 bases and 6 bases, in that order; junction bases with no gene match: 10. Germline loops: CDR1 GTSNPN, CDR2 SVGIG (reference sequence). The CDR3 consists of 13 residues. The CDR3 sequence: CAWARQQGTEQYF. CDR3 in DNA: TGTGCCTGGGCGCGCCAACAGGGGACCGAGCAGTACTTC.

The chain uses TRBV30 and TRBJ2-5; 8 bases fit TRBD2. Germline loops: CDR1 GTSNPN, CDR2 SVGIG (reference sequence). The CDR3 runs to 15 residues. V gave up 3 bases and J gave up 4 bases; unmatched junction bases: 10. The CDR3 reads CAWRDRLATGETQYF. The CDR3 region has the DNA TGTGCCTGGAGGGATAGACTAGCGACGGGAGAGACCCAGTACTTC.

J is TRBJ1-4 and V is TRBV18, with 10 bases matching TRBD1. The germline CDR1 and CDR2 sequences are KGHSH and LQKENI. J gave up 6 bases and V 5 bases, and 6 bases lay outside the gene matches. There are 15 residues in the CDR3. This chain's CDR3 is CASSTDRGRDEKLFF. The DNA of the CDR3 is TGTGCCAGCTCAACTGACAGGGGGCGCGATGAAAAACTGTTTTTT.

This rearrangement joins TRBV2 to TRBJ2-1; 9 bases match TRBD2. The CDR3 covers 13 residues. The germline gives CDR1 SNHLY, CDR2 FYNNEI. Unmatched junction bases numbered 6, after V lost 7 bases and J lost 8 bases. In DNA, the CDR3 is TGTGCCAGCAACCCTAGCGGGATCGATGAGCAGTTCTTC. It specifies CASNPSGIDEQFF.

The V gene is TRBV18, the J gene TRBJ2-7, with 7 bases that match TRBD1. Unmatched junction bases numbered 4, after V lost 5 bases and J lost 3 bases. Germline CDR1 KGHSH, CDR2 LQKENI. The CDR3 consists of 13 residues. CDR3 nucleotide sequence: TGTGCCAGCTCAACGGGACAGAGCTACGAGCAGTACTTC. This gives the protein CASSTGQSYEQYF. The entire variable domain, with the rest obtained from reference TRBV18 and TRBJ2-7, is as follows: NAGVMQNPRHLVRRRGQEARLRCSPMKGHSHVYWYRQLPEEGLKFMVYLQKENIIDESGMPKERFSAEFPKEGPSILRIQQVVRGDSAAYFCASSTGQSYEQYFGPGTRLTVT.

In DNA form, the CDR3 reads TGTGCCAGCAGCCAAGGGACAGGGGTTTCACCCCTCCACTTT. It codes for CASSQGTGVSPLHF. The V call is TRBV5-4, the J call TRBJ1-6; 10 bases fit TRBD1. Germline-derived CDR1 and CDR2 are SGHNT and YYREEE (reference sequence). CDR3 length equals 14 residues. The V segment lost 4 bases and the J segment 9 bases; nucleotides outside the gene matches: 4.

The chain employs TRBV19 and TRBJ1-5; D is possibly TRBD1 (6 bases). Germline-derived CDR1 and CDR2 are LNHDA and SQIVND (reference sequence). V lost 9 bases and J lost 4, with 10 bases in between. The CDR3 loop spans 12 amino acids. CDR3 sequence: CASTDSNQPQHF. For the CDR3, the DNA is TGTGCCAGCACGGACAGTAATCAGCCCCAGCATTTT. The variable domain in full, completed from reference TRBV19 and TRBJ1-5, reads DGGITQSPKYLFRKEGQNVTLSCEQNLNHDAMYWYRQDPGQGLRLIYYSQIVNDFQKGDIAEGYSVSREKKESFPLTVTSAQKNPTAFYLCASTDSNQPQHFGDGTRLSIL.

V gene TRBV2 combines with J gene TRBJ1-2; D remains unclear. V was cut by 4 bases and J by 0 bases, with 9 bases left in between. Per germline, CDR1 SNHLY and CDR2 FYNNEI. The CDR3 has 14 amino acids. This CDR3 reads CASSVGGSNYGYTF. In nucleotides, the CDR3 is TGTGCCAGCAGTGTAGGAGGATCTAACTATGGCTACACCTTC.

The DNA of the CDR3 is TGTGCCAGCAGTTATGGAGGGGACCCGGAGTCGGGCTACACCTTC. Protein product: CASSYGGDPESGYTF. J is TRBJ1-2 and V is TRBV6-6, with D possibly TRBD1 on 5 matching bases. Germline-derived CDR1 and CDR2 are MNHNY and SVGAGI (reference sequence). V dropped 3 bases and J dropped 8 bases, with 19 bases sitting between them. The CDR3 totals 15 residues.